A single sample gave rise to the 11 T cell receptor beta chains below, sequenced in a study of cytomegalovirus exposure and HLA in healthy donors (dated by TCRdb to the late 2010s). The library was prepared using the immunoSEQ multiplex PCR assay. The immuneACCESS repertoire file appears here via TCRdb, limited to in-frame rearrangements. These files lack a portion of the clones; in checked studies, under half of the deficit traces to unresolved V genes, and the cause of the others is not known. This sample holds fewer than 250,000 clones; about 83% were observed only once. Together, the top ten hold about 2.8% of the sample. Material for sequencing was PBMCs. All receptors derive from a man between 18 and 29 years old in good health and CMV-seronegative.

The V gene is TRBV18, the J gene TRBJ1-1, with D perhaps matching TRBD1 (5 bases). CDR3 length equals 14 residues. CDR1 KGHSH and CDR2 LQKENI come from the germline V gene. Deletions cut 3 bases from V and 2 bases from J, with 10 bases between. The CDR3 here is CASSPNQGNTEAFF. The CDR3 bases are TGTGCCAGCTCACCTAACCAGGGAAACACTGAAGCTTTCTTT.

CDR3 sequence reads: CASSGTGQDSRQPQHF. CDR3 sequence (DNA): TGTGCCAGCAGCGGGACAGGGCAGGACTCTAGGCAGCCCCAGCATTTT. The chain links TRBV6-4 to TRBJ1-5; 9 bases are shared with TRBD1. Germline loops: CDR1 MRHNA, CDR2 SNTAGT. V lost 6 bases to trimming and J lost 7 bases; unmatched junction nucleotides: 13. This CDR3 has 16 amino acids.

The rearrangement joins TRBV30 to TRBJ2-1, with 12 bases fitting TRBD2. The V gene's germline CDR1 is GTSNPN and CDR2 SVGIG (reference sequence). CDR3 length: 15 residues. V lost 1 base to trimming and J lost 5 bases; unmatched junction nucleotides: 3. CDR3 sequence: CAWSGLAGANNEQFF. The DNA of the CDR3 is TGTGCCTGGAGTGGACTAGCGGGGGCGAACAATGAGCAGTTCTTC.

With regard to this clone: The same CDR3 can be traced to other DNA sequences in this sample. The chain carries TRBV5-1 and TRBJ1-5; no clear D gene. Per germline, CDR1 SGHRS and CDR2 YFSETQ. The CDR3 has 14 amino acids. V was clipped by 4 bases and J by 0 bases, with 8 bases between them. The CDR3 region is CASSPGDSNQPQHF. Written as DNA, the CDR3 is TGCGCCAGCAGCCCGGGAGATAGCAATCAGCCCCAGCATTTT.

The J gene is TRBJ1-3, the V gene TRBV7-8, with D unclear. The germline gives CDR1 SGHVS, CDR2 FQNEAQ. This CDR3 comprises 15 residues. V lost 1 base and J 1 base, leaving 8 bases between the germline ends. CDR3 sequence reads: CASSLDRGSGNTIYF. The CDR3, as DNA: TGTGCCAGCAGCTTAGATCGGGGATCTGGAAACACCATATATTTT.

This clone was counted once. The chain is built from TRBV6-5 and TRBJ2-7, with 10 bases matching TRBD1. V gave up 6 bases and J gave up 3 bases; unmatched junction bases: 5. The CDR3 loop spans 14 amino acids. Germline CDR1 MNHEY, CDR2 SVGAGI. This CDR3 is CASSPGQGIYEQYF. The DNA of the CDR3 is TGTGCCAGCAGCCCGGGACAGGGGATCTACGAGCAGTACTTC.

Details on this clone: The sample holds other DNA sequences that translate to the same CDR3. This sequence joins TRBV28 and TRBJ1-2; weak D call: TRBD1 (5 bases). The CDR3 extends over 14 amino acids. Trimming removed 4 bases at V and 8 bases at J, with 17 bases between. Germline V lookup: CDR1 MDHEN, CDR2 SYDVKM. In DNA form, the CDR3 reads TGTGCCAGCAGTTCACCAGGGCAGGGTGAAGGCTACACCTTC. Translating it yields CASSSPGQGEGYTF.

J is TRBJ2-7 and V is TRBV6-6; 10 bases are shared with TRBD1. Trimming at V came to 0 bases and at J to 4 bases, leaving 6 bases not matched to a gene. CDR3 length: 16 amino acids. CDR1 and CDR2 (germline): MNHNY, SVGAGI (reference sequence). This CDR3 is CASSYSARDRGYEQYF. Here the CDR3 DNA reads TGTGCCAGCAGTTACTCCGCACGGGACAGGGGATACGAGCAGTACTTC.

The rearrangement joins TRBV4-1 to TRBJ1-2, with 9 bases aligning to TRBD1. The CDR3 extends over 16 amino acids. Per germline, CDR1 MGHRA and CDR2 YSYEKL. V shed 1 base, J shed 0 bases, and the junction held 3 bases outside the gene matches. The CDR3 region is CASSQGTGDANYGYTF. Written as DNA, the CDR3 is TGCGCCAGCAGCCAAGGGACAGGGGACGCTAACTATGGCTACACCTTC.

This clone was recorded a few times. The chain has TRBV5-4 and TRBJ1-4, with 10 bases fitting TRBD1. Per germline, CDR1 SGHNT and CDR2 YYREEE (reference sequence). The V segment lost 2 bases and the J segment 2 bases; nucleotides outside the gene matches: 9. This CDR3 contains 18 residues. Here the CDR3 DNA reads TGTGCCAGCAGCTTTCACCGGGACAGGGGCACGACTAATGAAAAACTGTTTTTT. It yields the protein CASSFHRDRGTTNEKLFF.

The chain couples TRBV15 to TRBJ2-7; 9 bases fit TRBD1. There are 14 residues in the CDR3. Trimming took 4 bases from V and 6 from J; bases not matched to a gene: 7. The V gene's germline CDR1 is LNHNV and CDR2 YYDKDF (reference sequence). The chain's CDR3 is CATSTSRDRVEQYF. The CDR3 bases are TGTGCCACCAGCACCTCCCGGGACAGGGTCGAGCAGTACTTC.